This T cell receptor beta chain derives from a study of early T cells in non-severe SARS-CoV-2 infection. At the level of the study: Sequencing used unsorted whole-blood bulk RNA, so chains lack pairing.

The CDR3 runs to 16 residues. The trim removed 3 bases at V and 1 base at J, leaving 6 bases unmatched. The germline gives CDR1 MNHEY, CDR2 SMNVEV (reference sequence). TCRdb reprocessed the 5' RACE reads with MiXCR, giving one entry per CDR3 protein. The sample shows about 63,000 distinct CDR3 sequences, around 13% of them seen only once. Many counts were recorded for this clonotype. This receptor was obtained from an adult who was a healthcare worker with PCR-confirmed SARS-CoV-2 infection or an uninfected control (not recorded which). Source material: whole blood. The genes are TRBV27 and TRBJ1-5; 7 nucleotides match TRBD1. This CDR3 reads CASSLSPTGSNQPQHF. The CDR3 bases are TGTGCCAGCAGTTTGTCCCCGACAGGGAGCAATCAGCCCCAGCATTTT.